The next 3 T cell receptor beta chains were all read from a single sample in a study of cytomegalovirus exposure and HLA in healthy donors. Researchers ran the PCR with 60 Vbeta and 13 Jbeta primers. Assay used: immunoSEQ multiplex PCR; TCRdb lists only in-frame clones, some missing. The sample has 110,000 or so clones, 70% to 85% seen once. The sequencing input was PBMCs. The receptors here all came from a young woman in good health and CMV-seronegative.

The chain joins TRBV5-1 to TRBJ2-3; perhaps TRBD2 as D (6 bases). Germline loops: CDR1 SGHRS, CDR2 YFSETQ. This CDR3 is built from 13 residues. V was shortened by 4 bases and J by 3 bases, with 9 bases between the two germline ends. Here the CDR3 DNA reads TGCGCCAGCAGCGACCGGGGGACAGATACGCAGTATTTT. Amino acids: CASSDRGTDTQYF.

This clone was counted once. The V gene is TRBV5-1, the J gene TRBJ1-2; D is possibly TRBD1 (6 bases). Germline V gives CDR1 SGHRS, CDR2 YFSETQ. Trimming removed 0 bases from V and 4 bases from J, with 16 bases in between. The CDR3 sequence is 16 residues long. CDR3 loop: CASSLEMAAGVYGYTF. The CDR3, as DNA: TGCGCCAGCAGCTTGGAAATGGCGGCAGGGGTCTATGGCTACACCTTC.

The CDR3 reads CASSLATASGAGELFF. The DNA for the CDR3 is TGTGCCAGCAGCTTAGCAACGGCATCGGGTGCCGGGGAGCTGTTTTTT. The V and J genes are TRBV7-9 and TRBJ2-2; D is unresolved. The germline V gene has CDR1 SEHNR and CDR2 FQNEAQ (reference sequence). CDR3 length: 16 residues. V was clipped by 0 bases and J by 6 bases, with 14 bases between them. Variable domain in full (rest from reference TRBV7-9 and TRBJ2-2): DTGVSQNPRHKITKRGQNVTFRCDPISEHNRLYWYRQTLGQGPEFLTYFQNEAQLEKSRLLSDRFSAERPKGSFSTLEIQRTEQGDSAMYLCASSLATASGAGELFFGEGSRLTVL.